These T cell receptor beta chains were read from a single sample in a study of OX40 agonist ivuxolimab in advanced cancers. This table comes from immunoSEQ multiplex PCR, and its TCRdb copy is limited to in-frame clones, with some not included. The sample lists 30,000 or so clones; 80% were seen once. Source: CD4+ or CD8+ T cells sorted from blood, taken in a trial of the OX40 agonist ivuxolimab. The receptors shown here come from an adult with an advanced solid tumor such as melanoma, head and neck, liver or kidney cancer. CDR3s include the opening cysteine and the closing phenylalanine or tryptophan.

j_call v_call cdr3_aa
TRBJ2-7 TRBV7-8 CASSFPGQGGSSYEQYF
TRBJ1-1 TRBV30 CAWSVDGEFEAFF
TRBJ2-5 TRBV19 CASSIAGGIGETQYF
TRBJ1-2 TRBV7-6 CASSLRGGYGYTF
TRBJ2-7 TRBV5-1 CASSPRDRGSHEQYF
TRBJ2-2 TRBV2 CASSKGGPAGELFF
TRBJ2-1 TRBV18 CASSPGGQAYNEQFF
TRBJ2-5 TRBV7-2 CASSSRQELETQYF
TRBJ2-1 TRBV25-1 CASSDGQNEQFF
TRBJ1-2 TRBV6-9 CASSYSTDLYGYTF
TRBJ1-6 TRBV10-3 CAISDRGSSYNSPLHF
TRBJ2-7 TRBV7-3 CASSPGGGYEQYF
TRBJ1-2 TRBV2 CASSVADGHYGYTF
TRBJ2-7 TRBV27 CASSLSTAVSYEQYF
TRBJ2-7 TRBV6-5 CASSPGTYEQYF
TRBJ1-1 TRBV4-1 CASSQETGGLNTEAFF
TRBJ1-5 TRBV18 CASSPGDREWDQPQHF
TRBJ2-2 TRBV2 CASSSGTVAPGELFF
TRBJ2-7 TRBV7-9 CASSAAGDRITYEQYF
TRBJ2-3 TRBV6-1 CASSEAGQFTDTQYF
TRBJ2-2 TRBV6-9 CASSPWTGDTGELFF
TRBJ2-1 TRBV10-3 CAISLSGGREQFF
TRBJ2-7 TRBV4-2 CASSTRGTAAYEQYF
TRBJ2-2 TRBV7-2 CASSSFFQGRGKVTGELFF
TRBJ2-7 TRBV7-2 CASSSGQGISYEQYF
TRBJ2-1 TRBV7-9 CASSPGRDSYNEQFF
TRBJ2-3 TRBV27 CASSLSTLRDTQYF
TRBJ1-1 TRBV5-5 CASSLGGWGRGTEAFF
TRBJ2-1 TRBV7-3 CASSLRGPGEEQFF
TRBJ2-1 TRBV6-6 CASTSLGQGYNEQFF
TRBJ1-1 TRBV12-5 CASGLENTEAFF
TRBJ2-7 TRBV27 CASSQEGGVYYEQYF
TRBJ1-3 TRBV13 CASSPGQGIRNTIYF
TRBJ1-2 TRBV6-5 CASSQQGDGYTF
TRBJ1-6 TRBV19 CASKSGVGNSPLHF
TRBJ2-2 TRBV7-2 CASSWAGTGELFF
TRBJ1-2 TRBV9 CASSVQGYGYTF